This T cell receptor (beta chain) was sequenced during a study of cytomegalovirus exposure and HLA in healthy donors. Study-level findings and limits: Later, an analysis showed that TCR beta chains associated with HLA were more clonally expanded than others that were equally common.

The germline V gene has CDR1 LNHDA and CDR2 SQIVND (reference sequence). The CDR3 sequence is 14 residues long. Trimming cost V 0 bases and J 7 bases, with 10 bases left between them. The PCR ran on 60 Vbeta and 13 Jbeta primers. Assay: immunoSEQ multiplex PCR; the TCRdb copy retains only in-frame clones and omits some. In the table there are about 98,000 clones, about 80% of which are singletons. Of note for this clone: Its antigen remains unknown.

Sequenced material: PBMCs. V is TRBV19 and J is TRBJ1-5; D gene unclear. The sequence came from a man aged 55-75 years in good health and CMV-seropositive. In DNA form, the CDR3 reads TGTGCCAGTAGTATAGAGGAGGGTGTGCAGCCCCAGCATTTT. Translated, it gives CASSIEEGVQPQHF. The variable domain in full, completed from reference TRBV19 and TRBJ1-5, reads DGGITQSPKYLFRKEGQNVTLSCEQNLNHDAMYWYRQDPGQGLRLIYYSQIVNDFQKGDIAEGYSVSREKKESFPLTVTSAQKNPTAFYLCASSIEEGVQPQHFGDGTRLSIL.